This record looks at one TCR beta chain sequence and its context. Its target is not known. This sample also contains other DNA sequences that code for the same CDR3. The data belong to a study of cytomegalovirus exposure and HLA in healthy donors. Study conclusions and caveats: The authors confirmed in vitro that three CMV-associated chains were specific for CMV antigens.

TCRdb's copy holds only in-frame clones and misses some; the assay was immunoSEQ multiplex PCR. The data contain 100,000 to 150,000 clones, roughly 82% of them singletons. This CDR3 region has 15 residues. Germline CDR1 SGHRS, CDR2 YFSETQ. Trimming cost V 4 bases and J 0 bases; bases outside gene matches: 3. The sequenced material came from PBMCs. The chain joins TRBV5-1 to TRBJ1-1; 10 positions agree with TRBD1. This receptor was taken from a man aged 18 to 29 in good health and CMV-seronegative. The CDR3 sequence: CASSLGQGMNTEAFF. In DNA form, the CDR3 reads TGCGCCAGCAGCCTGGGACAGGGGATGAACACTGAAGCTTTCTTT.